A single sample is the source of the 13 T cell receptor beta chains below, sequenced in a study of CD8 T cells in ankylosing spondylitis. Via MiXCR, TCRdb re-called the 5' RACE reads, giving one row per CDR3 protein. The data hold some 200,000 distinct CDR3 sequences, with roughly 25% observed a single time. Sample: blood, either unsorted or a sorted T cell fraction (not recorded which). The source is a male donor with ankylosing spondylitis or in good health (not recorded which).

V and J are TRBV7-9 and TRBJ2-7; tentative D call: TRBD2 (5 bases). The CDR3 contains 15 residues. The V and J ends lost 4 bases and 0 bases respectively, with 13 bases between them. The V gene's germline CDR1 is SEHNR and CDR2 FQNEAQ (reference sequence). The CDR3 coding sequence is TGTGCCAGCAGCTCATGGACTGAGATCTCCTACGAGCAGTACTTC. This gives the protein CASSSWTEISYEQYF. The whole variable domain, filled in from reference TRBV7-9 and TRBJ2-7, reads DTGVSQNPRHKITKRGQNVTFRCDPISEHNRLYWYRQTLGQGPEFLTYFQNEAQLEKSRLLSDRFSAERPKGSFSTLEIQRTEQGDSAMYLCASSSWTEISYEQYFGPGTRLTVT.

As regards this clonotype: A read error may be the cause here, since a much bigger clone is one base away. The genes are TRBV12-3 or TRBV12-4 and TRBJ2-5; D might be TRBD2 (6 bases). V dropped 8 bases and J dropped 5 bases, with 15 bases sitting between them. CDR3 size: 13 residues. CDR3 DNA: TGTGCCAGCCCCACGCGGGGTTGGGAGACCCAGTACTTC. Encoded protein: CASPTRGWETQYF.

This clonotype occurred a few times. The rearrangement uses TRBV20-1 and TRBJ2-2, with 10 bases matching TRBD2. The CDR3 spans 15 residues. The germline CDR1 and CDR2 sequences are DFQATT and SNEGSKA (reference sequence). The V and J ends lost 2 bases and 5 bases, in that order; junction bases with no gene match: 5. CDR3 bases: TGCAGTGCTAGACCCAGCGGGAGGGGTACCGGGGAGCTGTTTTTT. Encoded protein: CSARPSGRGTGELFF.

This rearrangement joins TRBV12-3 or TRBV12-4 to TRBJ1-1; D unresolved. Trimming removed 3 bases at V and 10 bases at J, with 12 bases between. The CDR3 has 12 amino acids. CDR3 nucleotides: TGTGCCAGCAGTTTGGTCCCATCAGTAGCTTTCTTT. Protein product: CASSLVPSVAFF.

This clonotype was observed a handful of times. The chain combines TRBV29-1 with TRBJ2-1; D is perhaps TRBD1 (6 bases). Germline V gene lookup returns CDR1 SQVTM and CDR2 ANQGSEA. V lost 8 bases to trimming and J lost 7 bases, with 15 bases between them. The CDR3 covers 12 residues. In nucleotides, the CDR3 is TGCAGCTCTGGAACAGGGAGTAATGAGCAGTTCTTC. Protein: CSSGTGSNEQFF.

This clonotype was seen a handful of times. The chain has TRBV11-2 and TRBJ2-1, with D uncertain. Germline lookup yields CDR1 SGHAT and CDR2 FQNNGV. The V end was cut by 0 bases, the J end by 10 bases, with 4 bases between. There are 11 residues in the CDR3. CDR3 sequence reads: CASSLEAEQFF. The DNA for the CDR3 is TGTGCCAGCAGCTTAGAAGCGGAGCAGTTCTTC. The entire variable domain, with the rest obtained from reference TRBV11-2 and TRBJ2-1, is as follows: EAGVAQSPRYKIIEKRQSVAFWCNPISGHATLYWYQQILGQGPKLLIQFQNNGVVDDSQLPKDRFSAERLKGVDSTLKIQPAKLEDSAVYLCASSLEAEQFFGPGTRLTVL.

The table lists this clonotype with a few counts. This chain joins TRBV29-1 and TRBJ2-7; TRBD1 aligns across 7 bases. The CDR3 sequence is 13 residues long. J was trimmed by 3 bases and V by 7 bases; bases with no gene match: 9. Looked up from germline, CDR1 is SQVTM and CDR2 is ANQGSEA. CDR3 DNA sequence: TGCAGCGGGGGAGAGGACAGGCTCTACGAGCAGTACTTC. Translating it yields CSGGEDRLYEQYF.

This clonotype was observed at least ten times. CDR3 in amino acids: CASIFIPSGTGELFF. CDR3 nucleotides: TGTGCCAGCATCTTCATCCCTAGTGGGACCGGGGAGCTGTTTTTT. The chain joins TRBV6-1 to TRBJ2-2; no reliable D call. The germline V gene has CDR1 MNHNS and CDR2 SASEGT. This CDR3 is 15 amino acids long. The ends were cut back, 7 bases at V and 5 bases at J, with 17 bases in the middle.

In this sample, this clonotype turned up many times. The CDR3 here is CASSSQGNEQFF. The CDR3 DNA reads as TGTGCCAGCAGCTCACAGGGGAATGAGCAGTTCTTC. The chain links TRBV7-2 to TRBJ2-1; 7 bases map to TRBD1. With 4 bases clipped from V and 7 bases from J, the junction kept 1 base outside the gene matches. The CDR3 sequence is 12 residues long. Germline V gene sequence: CDR1 SGHTA, CDR2 FQGNSA.

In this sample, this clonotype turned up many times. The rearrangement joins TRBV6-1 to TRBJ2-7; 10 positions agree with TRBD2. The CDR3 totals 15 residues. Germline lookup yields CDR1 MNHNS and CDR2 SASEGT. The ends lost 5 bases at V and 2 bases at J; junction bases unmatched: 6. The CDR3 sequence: CASSRGTSATYEQYF. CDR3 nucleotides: TGTGCCAGCAGTCGTGGGACTAGCGCGACCTACGAGCAGTACTTC.

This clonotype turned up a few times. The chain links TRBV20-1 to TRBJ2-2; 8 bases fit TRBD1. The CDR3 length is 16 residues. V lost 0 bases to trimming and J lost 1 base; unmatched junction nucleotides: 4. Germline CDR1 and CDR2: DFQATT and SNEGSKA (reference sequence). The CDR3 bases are TGCAGTGCTAGAGAAGCCGGGACAGGGAACACCGGGGAGCTGTTTTTT. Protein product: CSAREAGTGNTGELFF.

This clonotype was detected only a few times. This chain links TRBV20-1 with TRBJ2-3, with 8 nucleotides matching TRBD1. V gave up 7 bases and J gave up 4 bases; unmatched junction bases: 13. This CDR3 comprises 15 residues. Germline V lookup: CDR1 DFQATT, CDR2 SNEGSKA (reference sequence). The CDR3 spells CSVSSGTGQPDTQYF. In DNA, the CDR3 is TGCAGTGTCTCATCCGGGACAGGTCAACCAGATACGCAGTATTTT.

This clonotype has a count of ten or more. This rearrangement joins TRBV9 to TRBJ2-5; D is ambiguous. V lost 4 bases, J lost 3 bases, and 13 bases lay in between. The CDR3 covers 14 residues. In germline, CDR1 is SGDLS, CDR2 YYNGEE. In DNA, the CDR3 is TGTGCCAGCAGCCTAGGTTTAGGGAAAGAGACCCAGTACTTC. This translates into CASSLGLGKETQYF.